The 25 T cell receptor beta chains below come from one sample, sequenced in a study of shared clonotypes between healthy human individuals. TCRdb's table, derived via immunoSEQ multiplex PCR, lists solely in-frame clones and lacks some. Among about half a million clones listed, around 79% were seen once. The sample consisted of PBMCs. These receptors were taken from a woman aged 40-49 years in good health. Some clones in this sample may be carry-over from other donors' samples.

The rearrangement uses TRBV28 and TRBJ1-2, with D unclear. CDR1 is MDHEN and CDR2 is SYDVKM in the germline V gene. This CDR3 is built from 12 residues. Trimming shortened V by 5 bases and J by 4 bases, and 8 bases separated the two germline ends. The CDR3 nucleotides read TGTGCCAGCAGTGTAAGGCCCTATGGCTACACCTTC. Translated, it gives CASSVRPYGYTF.

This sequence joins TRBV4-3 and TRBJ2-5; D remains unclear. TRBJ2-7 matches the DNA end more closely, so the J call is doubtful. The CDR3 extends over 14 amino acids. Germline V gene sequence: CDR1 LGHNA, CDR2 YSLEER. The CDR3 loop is CASSQDVSFFEQYF. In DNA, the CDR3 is TGCGCCAGCAGCCAAGATGTGAGTTTTTTCGAGCAGTACTTC.

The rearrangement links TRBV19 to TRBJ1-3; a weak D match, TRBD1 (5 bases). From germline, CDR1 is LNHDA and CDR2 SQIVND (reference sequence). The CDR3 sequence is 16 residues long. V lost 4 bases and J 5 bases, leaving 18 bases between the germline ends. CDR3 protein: CASSSPQYGDRNTIYF. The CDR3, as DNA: TGTGCCAGTAGTAGCCCACAATATGGGGACCGAAACACCATATATTTT.

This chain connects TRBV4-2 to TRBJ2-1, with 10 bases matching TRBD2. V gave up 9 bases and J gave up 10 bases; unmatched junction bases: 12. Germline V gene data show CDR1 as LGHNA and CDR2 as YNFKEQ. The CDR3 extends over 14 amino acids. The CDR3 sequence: CASSALAGSMEQFF. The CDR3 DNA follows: TGTGCCAGTTCCGCACTAGCGGGGAGCATGGAGCAGTTCTTC.

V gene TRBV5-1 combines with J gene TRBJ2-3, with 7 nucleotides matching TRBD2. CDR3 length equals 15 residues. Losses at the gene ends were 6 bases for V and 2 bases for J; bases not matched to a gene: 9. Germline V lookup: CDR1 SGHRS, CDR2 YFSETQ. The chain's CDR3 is CASIPGGVDTDTQYF. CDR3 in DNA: TGCGCCAGCATCCCGGGGGGAGTCGACACAGATACGCAGTATTTT.

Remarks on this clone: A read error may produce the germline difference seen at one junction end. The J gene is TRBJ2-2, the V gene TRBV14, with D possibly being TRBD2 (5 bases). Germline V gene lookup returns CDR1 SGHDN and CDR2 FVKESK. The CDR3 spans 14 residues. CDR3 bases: TGTGCCAGCAGCCAGGGAACGAGACCCGGGGAGCTGCTTTTT. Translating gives CASSQGTRPGELLF. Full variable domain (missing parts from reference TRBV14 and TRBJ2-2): EAGVTQFPSHSVIEKGQTVTLRCDPISGHDNLYWYRRVMGKEIKFLLHFVKESKQDESGMPNNRFLAERTGGTYSTLKVQPAELEDSGVYFCASSQGTRPGELLFGEGSRLTVL.

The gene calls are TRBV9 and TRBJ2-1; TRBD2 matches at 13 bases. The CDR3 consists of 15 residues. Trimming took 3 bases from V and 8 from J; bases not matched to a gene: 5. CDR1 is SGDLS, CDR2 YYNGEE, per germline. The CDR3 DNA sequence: TGTGCCAGCAGCGGGACTAGCGGGAGTAGTGATGAGCAGTTCTTC. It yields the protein CASSGTSGSSDEQFF. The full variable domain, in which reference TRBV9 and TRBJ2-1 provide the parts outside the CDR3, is DSGVTQTPKHLITATGQRVTLRCSPRSGDLSVYWYQQSLDQGLQFLIQYYNGEERAKGNILERFSAQQFPDLHSELNLSSLELGDSALYFCASSGTSGSSDEQFFGPGTRLTVL.

Written as DNA, the CDR3 is TGTGCCAGCAGGTGGGAGCCTACGGAGGGCTACACCTTC. It translates to CASRWEPTEGYTF. The chain couples TRBV5-4 to TRBJ1-2, with D unresolved. This CDR3 is built from 13 residues. Germline assignment: CDR1 SGHNT and CDR2 YYREEE (reference sequence). Trimming took off 5 bases at V and 8 bases at J, with 16 bases between the two ends.

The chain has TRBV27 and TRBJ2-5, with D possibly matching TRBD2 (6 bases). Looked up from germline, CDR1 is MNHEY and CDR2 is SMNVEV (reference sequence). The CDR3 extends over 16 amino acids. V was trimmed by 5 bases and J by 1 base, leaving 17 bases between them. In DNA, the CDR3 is TGTGCCAGCAGTCCCGGCCGACGGGAGCCCCAAGAGACCCAGTACTTC. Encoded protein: CASSPGRREPQETQYF.

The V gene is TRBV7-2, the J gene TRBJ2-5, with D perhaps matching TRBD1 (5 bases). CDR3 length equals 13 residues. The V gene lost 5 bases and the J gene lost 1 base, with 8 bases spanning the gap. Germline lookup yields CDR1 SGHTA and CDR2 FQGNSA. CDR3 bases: TGTGCCAGCAGCCGAACAGGCCAAGAGACCCAGTACTTC. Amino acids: CASSRTGQETQYF. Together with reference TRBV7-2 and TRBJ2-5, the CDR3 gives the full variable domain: GAGVSQSPSNKVTEKGKDVELRCDPISGHTALYWYRQSLGQGLEFLIYFQGNSAPDKSGLPSDRFSAERTGGSVSTLTIQRTQQEDSAVYLCASSRTGQETQYFGPGTRLLVL.

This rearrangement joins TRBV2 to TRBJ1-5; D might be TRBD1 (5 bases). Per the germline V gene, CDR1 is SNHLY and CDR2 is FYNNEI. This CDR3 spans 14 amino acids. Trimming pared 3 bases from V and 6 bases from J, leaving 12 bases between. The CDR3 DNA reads TGTGCCAGCAGTGATGGCGGGGACGGTCAGCCCCAGCATTTT. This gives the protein CASSDGGDGQPQHF.

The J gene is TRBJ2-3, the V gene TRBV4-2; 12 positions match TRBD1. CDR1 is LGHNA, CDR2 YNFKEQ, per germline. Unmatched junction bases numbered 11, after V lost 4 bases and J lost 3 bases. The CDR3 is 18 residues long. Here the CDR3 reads CASSPGQGALDGTDTQYF. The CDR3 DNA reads TGTGCCAGCAGCCCGGGACAGGGGGCTTTGGATGGGACAGATACGCAGTATTTT.

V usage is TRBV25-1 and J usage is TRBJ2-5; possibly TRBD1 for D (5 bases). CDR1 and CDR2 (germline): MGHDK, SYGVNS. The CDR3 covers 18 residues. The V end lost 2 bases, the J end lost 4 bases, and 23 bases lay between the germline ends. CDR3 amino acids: CASSERPWKGRVGETQYF. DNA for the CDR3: TGTGCCAGCAGTGAACGTCCTTGGAAGGGCAGGGTGGGAGAGACCCAGTACTTC.

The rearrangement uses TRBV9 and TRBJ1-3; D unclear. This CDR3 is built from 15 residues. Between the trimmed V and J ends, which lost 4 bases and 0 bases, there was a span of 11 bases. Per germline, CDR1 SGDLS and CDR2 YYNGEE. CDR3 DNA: TGTGCCAGCAGCCCGGGCCAGAGCTCTGGAAACACCATATATTTT. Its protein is CASSPGQSSGNTIYF.

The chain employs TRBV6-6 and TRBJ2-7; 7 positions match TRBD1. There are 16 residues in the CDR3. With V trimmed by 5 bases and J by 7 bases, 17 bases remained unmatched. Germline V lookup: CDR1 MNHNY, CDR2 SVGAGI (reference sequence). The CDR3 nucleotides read TGTGCCAGCAGTCACCCCAGGGGGTTGGGGGCAGGAGAGCAGTACTTC. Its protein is CASSHPRGLGAGEQYF.

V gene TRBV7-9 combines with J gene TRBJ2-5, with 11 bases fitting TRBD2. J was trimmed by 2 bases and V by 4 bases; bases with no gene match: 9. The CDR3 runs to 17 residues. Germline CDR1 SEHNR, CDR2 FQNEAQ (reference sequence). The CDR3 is CASSWGTSGLTQETQYF. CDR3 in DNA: TGTGCCAGCAGCTGGGGGACTAGCGGCTTGACACAAGAGACCCAGTACTTC.

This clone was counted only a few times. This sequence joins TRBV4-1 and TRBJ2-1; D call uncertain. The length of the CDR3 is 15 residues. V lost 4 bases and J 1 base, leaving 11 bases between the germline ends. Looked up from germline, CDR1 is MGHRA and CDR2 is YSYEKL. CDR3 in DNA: TGCGCCAGCAGCCCGGGCGCAGGTTCCTACAATGAGCAGTTCTTC. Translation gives CASSPGAGSYNEQFF.

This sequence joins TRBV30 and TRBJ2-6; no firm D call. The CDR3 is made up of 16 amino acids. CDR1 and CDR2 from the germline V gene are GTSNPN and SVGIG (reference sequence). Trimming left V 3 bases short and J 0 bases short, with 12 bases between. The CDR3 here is CAWRYQDGSGANVLTF. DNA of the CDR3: TGTGCCTGGAGATACCAGGACGGCTCTGGGGCCAACGTCCTGACTTTC.

CDR3 in DNA: TGTGCCAGCAGTGTTTGGGCAAGCAGCATGAACACTGAAGCTTTCTTT. Its translation is CASSVWASSMNTEAFF. The chain recombines TRBV2 with TRBJ1-1; D uncertain. This CDR3 contains 16 residues. V lost 4 bases and J lost 0, with 15 bases in between. Germline V gene sequence: CDR1 SNHLY, CDR2 FYNNEI. Combining the CDR3 with reference TRBV2 and TRBJ1-1 gives the whole variable domain EPEVTQTPSHQVTQMGQEVILRCVPISNHLYFYWYRQILGQKVEFLVSFYNNEISEKSEIFDDQFSVERPDGSNFTLKIRSTKLEDSAMYFCASSVWASSMNTEAFFGQGTRLTVV.

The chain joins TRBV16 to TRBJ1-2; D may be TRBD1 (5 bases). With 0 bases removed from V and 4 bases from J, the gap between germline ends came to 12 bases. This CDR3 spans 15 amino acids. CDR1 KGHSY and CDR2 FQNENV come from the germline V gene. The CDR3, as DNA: TGTGCCAGCAGCCAATCGTTGGGGGGATCCTATGGCTACACCTTC. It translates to CASSQSLGGSYGYTF.

Written as DNA, the CDR3 is TGCGCCAGCAGCCCCAGGGACGGCGGAGAGCTGTTTTTT. Encoded protein: CASSPRDGGELFF. The V gene is TRBV5-1, the J gene TRBJ2-2; D is tentatively TRBD1 or TRBD2 (5 bases each). Germline CDR1 SGHRS, CDR2 YFSETQ. Trimming pared 4 bases from V and 11 bases from J, leaving 15 bases between. The CDR3 loop spans 13 amino acids.

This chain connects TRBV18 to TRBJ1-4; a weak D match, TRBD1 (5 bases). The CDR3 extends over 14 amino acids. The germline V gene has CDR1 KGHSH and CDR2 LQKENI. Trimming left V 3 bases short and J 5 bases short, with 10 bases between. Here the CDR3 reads CASSPQGLNEKLFF. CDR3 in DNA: TGTGCCAGCTCACCCCAGGGATTAAATGAAAAACTGTTTTTT.

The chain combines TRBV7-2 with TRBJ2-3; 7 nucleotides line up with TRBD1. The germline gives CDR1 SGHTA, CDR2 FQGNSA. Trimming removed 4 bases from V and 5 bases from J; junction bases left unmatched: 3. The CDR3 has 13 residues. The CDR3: CASSSRGIDTQYF. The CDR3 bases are TGTGCCAGCAGCTCCAGGGGGATAGATACGCAGTATTTT.

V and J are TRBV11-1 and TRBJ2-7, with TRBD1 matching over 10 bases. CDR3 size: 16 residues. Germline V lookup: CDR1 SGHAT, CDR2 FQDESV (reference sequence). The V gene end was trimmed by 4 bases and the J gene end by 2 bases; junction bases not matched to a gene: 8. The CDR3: CASSSIWGTGAYEQYF. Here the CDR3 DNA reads TGTGCCAGCAGCTCAATATGGGGGACAGGGGCCTACGAGCAGTACTTC.

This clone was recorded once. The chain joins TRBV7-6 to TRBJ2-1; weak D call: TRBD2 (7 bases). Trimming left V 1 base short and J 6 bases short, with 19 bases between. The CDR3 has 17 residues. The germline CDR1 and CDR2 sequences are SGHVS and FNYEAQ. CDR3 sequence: CASSLVGGGSGGNEQFF. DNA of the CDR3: TGTGCCAGCAGCTTAGTAGGGGGGGGTAGCGGCGGCAATGAGCAGTTCTTC.